This passage covers 31 T cell receptor beta chains from one sample sequenced in a study of vaccination effects on CD4 cells after COVID-19. These receptors have no known antigen. Using immunoSEQ multiplex PCR, the repertoire was profiled, and TCRdb retains in-frame clones only, with some absent. The repertoire consists of around 66,000 clones, with over 70% occurring once and the leading ten covering over 2%. Isolating CD4+ T cells followed less than 11 days of culture. Vaccine administered to participants consisted of two doses of either BNT162b2 or mRNA-1273. The starting material was CD4+ T cells from PBMCs cultured without peptide, obtained after COVID-19 vaccination. The receptors shown here come from a human donor who received a COVID-19 vaccine.

This clone was detected a few times. The chain has TRBV6-5 and TRBJ1-1; D ambiguous. Per the germline V gene, CDR1 is MNHEY and CDR2 is SVGAGI. Trimming cost V 6 bases and J 3 bases, with 8 bases left between them. The CDR3 is 12 amino acids. CDR3 residues: CASSAGHTEAFF. In nucleotides, the CDR3 is TGTGCCAGCAGCGCAGGACACACTGAAGCTTTCTTT.

This clone was seen a handful of times. The chain recombines TRBV18 with TRBJ1-5, with D hard to call. Trimming left V 1 base short and J 0 bases short, with 4 bases between. The CDR3 is 14 amino acids. CDR1 is KGHSH and CDR2 is LQKENI in the germline V gene. CDR3 region: CASSPQPSNQPQHF. CDR3 nucleotides: TGTGCCAGCTCACCACAACCTAGCAATCAGCCCCAGCATTTT.

This clone was picked up a small number of times. This chain connects TRBV29-1 to TRBJ1-2; D is perhaps TRBD1 (5 bases). This CDR3 is 15 amino acids long. V was shortened by 1 base and J by 0 bases, with 12 bases between the two germline ends. CDR1 and CDR2 from the germline V gene are SQVTM and ANQGSEA. The CDR3, as DNA: TGCAGCGTTGAAGTACAGGACTATGCTAACTATGGCTACACCTTC. This codes for CSVEVQDYANYGYTF.

This clone is labeled medium-sized. This rearrangement joins TRBV6-5 to TRBJ1-2; 7 bases are shared with TRBD1. Germline V gene sequence: CDR1 MNHEY, CDR2 SVGAGI. This CDR3 region has 13 residues. V trimming: 5 bases; J trimming: 4 bases; junction bases outside the gene matches: 4. In DNA, the CDR3 is TGTGCCAGCAGTATCGGGGACAGCTATGGCTACACCTTC. It translates to CASSIGDSYGYTF.

V is TRBV9 and J is TRBJ2-3; 9 nucleotides line up with TRBD2. The V and J ends lost 0 bases and 1 base, in that order; junction bases with no gene match: 9. CDR3 length: 18 amino acids. Germline CDR1 reads SGDLS; CDR2 reads YYNGEE. CDR3 nucleotides: TGTGCCAGCAGCGTAGAGGTTAGCGGGGGAATCCGCACAGATACGCAGTATTTT. Translation: CASSVEVSGGIRTDTQYF.

The chain combines TRBV7-3 with TRBJ2-1, with 11 bases aligning to TRBD1. CDR3 size: 15 residues. Germline lookup yields CDR1 SGHTA and CDR2 FQGTGA. After removal of 5 bases from V and 7 bases from J, the junction contained 7 bases not matched to a gene. This CDR3 reads CASSQDRGQWNEQFF. The CDR3 DNA sequence: TGTGCCAGCAGCCAGGACAGGGGGCAATGGAATGAGCAGTTCTTC.

This chain joins TRBV28 and TRBJ2-3; D might be TRBD1 or TRBD2, each matching 6 bases. The CDR3 runs 15 residues. Per germline, CDR1 MDHEN and CDR2 SYDVKM. V lost 3 bases to trimming and J lost 5 bases, with 15 bases between them. CDR3 nucleotide sequence: TGTGCCAGCAGTTTGAGTGGGGGGCAAAGAGATACGCAGTATTTT. Translation: CASSLSGGQRDTQYF.

This chain connects TRBV7-2 to TRBJ1-2, with D unclear. Per the germline V gene, CDR1 is SGHTA and CDR2 is FQGNSA. The CDR3 sequence is 12 residues long. Between the trimmed V and J ends, which lost 5 bases and 4 bases, there was a span of 8 bases. This chain's CDR3 is CASSPRAYGYTF. The CDR3 DNA reads as TGTGCCAGCAGCCCTAGGGCCTATGGCTACACCTTC.

The chain is built from TRBV9 and TRBJ1-6, with 10 positions matching TRBD1. This CDR3 contains 18 residues. V dropped 3 bases and J dropped 0; count of bases not matched to a gene: 6. CDR1 is SGDLS and CDR2 is YYNGEE in the germline V gene. The CDR3 loop is CASSAGQGMSSYNSPLHF. The CDR3 nucleotides are TGTGCCAGCAGCGCGGGACAGGGGATGAGCTCCTATAATTCACCCCTCCACTTT. Combining the CDR3 with reference TRBV9 and TRBJ1-6 gives the whole variable domain DSGVTQTPKHLITATGQRVTLRCSPRSGDLSVYWYQQSLDQGLQFLIQYYNGEERAKGNILERFSAQQFPDLHSELNLSSLELGDSALYFCASSAGQGMSSYNSPLHFGNGTRLTVT.

The chain links TRBV18 to TRBJ1-1, with 9 bases that match TRBD1. V lost 6 bases to trimming and J lost 3 bases; unmatched junction nucleotides: 5. Germline values: CDR1 KGHSH, CDR2 LQKENI. This CDR3 region has 14 residues. CDR3 DNA sequence: TGTGCCAGCTCCTGGACAGGGGATGACACTGAAGCTTTCTTT. Amino acid sequence: CASSWTGDDTEAFF.

There are a few counts of this clone. The chain couples TRBV30 to TRBJ1-5, with TRBD1 as a possible D gene (6 bases). Trimming shortened V by 1 base and J by 6 bases, and 16 bases separated the two germline ends. Germline values: CDR1 GTSNPN, CDR2 SVGIG (reference sequence). CDR3 length: 15 residues. The CDR3 sequence is CAWSESTGNGQPQHF. Here the CDR3 DNA reads TGTGCCTGGAGTGAAAGCACAGGGAATGGTCAGCCCCAGCATTTT.

J is TRBJ2-1 and V is TRBV11-2; D remains unclear. Germline V gene lookup returns CDR1 SGHAT and CDR2 FQNNGV. Trimming pared 5 bases from V and 0 bases from J, leaving 14 bases between. The CDR3 length is 16 residues. In DNA, the CDR3 is TGTGCCAGCAGCCGCGAACGGCCTAGCTCCTACAATGAGCAGTTCTTC. Its protein product is CASSRERPSSYNEQFF.

J is TRBJ2-3 and V is TRBV24-1, with TRBD2 identical over 7 bases. Germline V gene data show CDR1 as KGHDR and CDR2 as SFDVKD. After removal of 5 bases from V and 0 bases from J, the junction contained 1 base not matched to a gene. CDR3 length: 14 residues. The CDR3 protein is CATSAGGSTDTQYF. The CDR3 nucleotides read TGTGCCACCAGTGCCGGGGGGAGCACAGATACGCAGTATTTT.

The chain has TRBV28 and TRBJ2-5; D is uncertain. The CDR3 has 15 amino acids. Germline CDR1 is MDHEN and CDR2 is SYDVKM. V gave up 5 bases and J gave up 3 bases, with 16 bases separating them. This CDR3 is CASSGPGTAKETQYF. In nucleotides, the CDR3 is TGTGCCAGCAGTGGGCCCGGTACAGCTAAAGAGACCCAGTACTTC.

The chain employs TRBV19 and TRBJ2-1; TRBD2 aligns across 7 bases. CDR3 length: 11 amino acids. With V trimmed by 3 bases and J by 10 bases, 0 bases remained unmatched. Germline CDR1 reads LNHDA; CDR2 reads SQIVND (reference sequence). CDR3 sequence (DNA): TGTGCCAGTAGTATGCGGGGGGAGCAGTTCTTC. Protein sequence: CASSMRGEQFF.

The chain recombines TRBV2 with TRBJ1-2, with 9 nucleotides matching TRBD1. Per the germline V gene, CDR1 is SNHLY and CDR2 is FYNNEI. The V and J ends lost 8 bases and 8 bases, in that order; junction bases with no gene match: 12. The CDR3 covers 14 residues. For the CDR3, the DNA is TGTGCCAGCGGCCCACCCCGGGACAGGGCCGGCTACACCTTC. This sequence encodes CASGPPRDRAGYTF.

In its sample, this clone was seen a few times. The DNA of the CDR3 is TGTGCCAGCAGCCAGACAGGGGGGTACGAGCAGTACGTC. Its translation is CASSQTGGYEQYV. The chain recombines TRBV11-2 with TRBJ2-7, with TRBD1 matching over 9 bases. This CDR3 spans 13 amino acids. The V gene's germline CDR1 is SGHAT and CDR2 FQNNGV. The ends lost 5 bases at V and 4 bases at J; junction bases unmatched: 3.

The CDR3 DNA follows: TGTGCCAGCAGCTTCGCGGGACATAACTATGGCTACACCTTC. The encoded protein is CASSFAGHNYGYTF. The chain combines TRBV7-9 with TRBJ1-2; a weak D match, TRBD1 (6 bases). The CDR3 runs to 14 residues. Trimming removed 3 bases from V and 1 base from J, with 9 bases in between. From germline, CDR1 is SEHNR and CDR2 FQNEAQ (reference sequence).

V and J are TRBV7-9 and TRBJ1-2, with TRBD1 identical over 11 bases. Germline loops: CDR1 SEHNR, CDR2 FQNEAQ (reference sequence). Trimming cost V 1 base and J 7 bases; bases outside gene matches: 8. CDR3 length equals 16 residues. CDR3 nucleotides: TGTGCCAGCAGCTTAGGGACAGGGGGCGTTTCGGTTGGCTACACCTTC. Amino acid sequence: CASSLGTGGVSVGYTF.

This clone showed up just a few times. The chain recombines TRBV3-1 (or the pseudogene TRBV3-2) with TRBJ1-1; D not certain. Germline lookup yields CDR1 LGHDT and CDR2 YNNKEL (reference sequence). Trimming stripped 3 bases from V and 1 base from J, with 6 bases between. This CDR3 is built from 13 residues. The CDR3 sequence: CASSHNENTEAFF. In DNA form, the CDR3 reads TGTGCCAGCAGCCATAACGAGAACACTGAAGCTTTCTTT.

The chain uses TRBV7-2 and TRBJ2-4; the D is unclear. Germline V gives CDR1 SGHTA, CDR2 FQGNSA. The CDR3 spans 16 residues. Between the trimmed V and J ends, which lost 1 base and 0 bases, there was a span of 10 bases. The CDR3 is CASSLDGRLAKNIQYF. CDR3 nucleotide sequence: TGTGCCAGCAGCTTAGACGGCAGACTAGCCAAAAACATTCAGTACTTC.

The chain uses TRBV10-3 and TRBJ1-2; possibly TRBD1 for D (5 bases). The CDR3 is 14 residues long. Trimming shortened V by 0 bases and J by 3 bases, and 8 bases separated the two germline ends. Germline values: CDR1 ENHRY, CDR2 SYGVKD. CDR3 amino acids: CAISESGGDYGYTF. Written as DNA, the CDR3 is TGTGCCATCAGTGAGTCTGGGGGAGACTATGGCTACACCTTC.

The chain uses TRBV24-1 and TRBJ1-3, with D hard to call. The CDR3 totals 17 residues. Trimming took 0 bases from V and 4 from J, leaving 15 bases between them. Germline CDR1 KGHDR, CDR2 SFDVKD. The chain's CDR3 is CATSDLQDPPRGNTIYF. CDR3 sequence (DNA): TGTGCCACCAGTGATTTGCAAGATCCGCCTCGGGGAAACACCATATATTTT.

V is TRBV6-5 and J is TRBJ2-3; 7 bases map to TRBD1. The CDR3 is made up of 13 amino acids. Germline V lookup: CDR1 MNHEY, CDR2 SVGAGI. J lost 5 bases, V lost 6 bases, and 5 bases had no gene match. CDR3 DNA: TGTGCCAGCAGCTCGACAGGGAGAGATACGCAGTATTTT. Translation: CASSSTGRDTQYF.

The chain uses TRBV6-5 and TRBJ2-7; D is perhaps TRBD1 (5 bases). The CDR3 sequence is 13 residues long. Germline lookup yields CDR1 MNHEY and CDR2 SVGAGI. CDR3: CASKGQGSSEQYV. The CDR3 coding sequence is TGTGCCAGCAAGGGGCAGGGATCCTCCGAGCAGTACGTC.

V usage is TRBV6-4 and J usage is TRBJ2-5; 7 positions match TRBD1. In germline, CDR1 is MRHNA, CDR2 SNTAGT. The CDR3 is made up of 14 amino acids. The junction had 6 bases not matched to a gene; V was cut back by 6 bases and J by 2 bases. The CDR3 loop reads CASSRTGGQETQYF. The DNA for the CDR3 is TGTGCCAGCAGCAGGACAGGAGGACAAGAGACCCAGTACTTC.

The V call is TRBV7-9, the J call TRBJ2-2; D call uncertain. The V and J ends lost 8 bases and 2 bases respectively, with 18 bases between them. Germline loops: CDR1 SEHNR, CDR2 FQNEAQ (reference sequence). The CDR3 runs to 16 residues. The CDR3 loop reads CASSLRRKLNTGELFF. The CDR3 DNA reads as TGTGCCAGCTCCTTAAGAAGGAAACTCAACACCGGGGAGCTGTTTTTT.

The chain has TRBV7-6 and TRBJ1-2; D is unresolved. This CDR3 contains 13 residues. The ends were cut back, 2 bases at V and 4 bases at J, with 8 bases in the middle. Germline V lookup: CDR1 SGHVS, CDR2 FNYEAQ. The CDR3 loop reads CASSLSAGYGYTF. CDR3 coding DNA: TGTGCCAGCAGCTTAAGTGCAGGCTATGGCTACACCTTC.

J is TRBJ2-5 and V is TRBV7-2; 9 nucleotides agree with TRBD2. From germline, CDR1 is SGHTA and CDR2 FQGNSA. The CDR3 loop spans 16 amino acids. Trimming at V came to 5 bases and at J to 4 bases, leaving 11 bases not matched to a gene. The CDR3 protein is CASSPRPGGGGETQYF. In DNA, the CDR3 is TGTGCCAGCAGCCCACGGCCGGGCGGGGGGGGAGAGACCCAGTACTTC.

This clone was seen a single time. This rearrangement joins TRBV5-4 to TRBJ1-1; 8 bases are shared with TRBD1. J gave up 4 bases and V 4 bases, and 3 bases lay outside the gene matches. This CDR3 is built from 13 residues. Germline V lookup: CDR1 SGHNT, CDR2 YYREEE (reference sequence). CDR3 bases: TGTGCCAGCAGCCGAGACAGGGGCACTGAAGCTTTCTTT. Translating it yields CASSRDRGTEAFF.

The sample holds a few counts of this clone. This chain joins TRBV29-1 and TRBJ1-1; D may be TRBD1 (5 bases). Germline CDR1 reads SQVTM; CDR2 reads ANQGSEA. The CDR3 has 13 amino acids. The V end was cut by 7 bases, the J end by 7 bases, with 19 bases between. The CDR3 loop reads CSAPAAGTLEAFF. The CDR3 DNA reads as TGCAGCGCACCCGCGGCAGGGACCCTTGAAGCTTTCTTT.